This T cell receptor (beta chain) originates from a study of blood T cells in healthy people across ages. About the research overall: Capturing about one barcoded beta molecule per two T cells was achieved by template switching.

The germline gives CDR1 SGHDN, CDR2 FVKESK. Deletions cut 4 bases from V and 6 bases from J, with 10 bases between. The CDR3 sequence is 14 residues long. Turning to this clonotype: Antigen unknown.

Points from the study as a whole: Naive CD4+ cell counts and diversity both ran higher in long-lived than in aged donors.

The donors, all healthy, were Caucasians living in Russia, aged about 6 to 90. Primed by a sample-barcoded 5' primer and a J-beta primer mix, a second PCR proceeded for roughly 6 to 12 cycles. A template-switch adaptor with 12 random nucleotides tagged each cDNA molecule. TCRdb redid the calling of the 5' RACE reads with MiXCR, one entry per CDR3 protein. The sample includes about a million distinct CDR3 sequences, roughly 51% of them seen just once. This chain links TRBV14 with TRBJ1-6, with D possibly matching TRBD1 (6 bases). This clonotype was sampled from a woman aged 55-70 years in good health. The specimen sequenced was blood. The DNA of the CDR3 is TGTGCCAGCAGCCCCGCCAGGGGTAATTCACCCCTCCACTTT. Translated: CASSPARGNSPLHF.